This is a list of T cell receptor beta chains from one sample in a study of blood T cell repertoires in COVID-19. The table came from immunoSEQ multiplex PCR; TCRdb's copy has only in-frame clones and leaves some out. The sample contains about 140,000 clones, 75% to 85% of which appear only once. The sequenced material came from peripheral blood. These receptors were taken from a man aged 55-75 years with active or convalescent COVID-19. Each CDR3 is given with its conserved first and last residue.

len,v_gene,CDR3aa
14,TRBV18,CASSRTSGRDTQYF
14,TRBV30,CAWEVAGVRHEQFF
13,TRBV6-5,CASSYWQDTEAFF
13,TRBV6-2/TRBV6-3,CASSYEGRDGYTF
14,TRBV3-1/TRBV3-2,CASSQEQRFGEQFF
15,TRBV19,CASSIEPGIGSPLHF
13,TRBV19,CASSIRGRGGYTF
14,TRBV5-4,CASSLTGPYNEQFF
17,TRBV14,CASSQAPGQGDRSPLHF
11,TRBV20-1,CSARINRVLHF
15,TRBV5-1,CASSPGGARDNEQFF
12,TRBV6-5,CASIRQGTEAFF
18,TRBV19,CASSITVWGRDYNQPQHF
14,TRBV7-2,CASRQPISEGTQYF
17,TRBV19,CASSTKTGLYSNQPQHF
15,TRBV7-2,CASSLREKANYGYTF
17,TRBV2,CASSARTGGLFLNEQFF
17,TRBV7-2,CASSLGAITGEAGELFF
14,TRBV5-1,CASSLEQGNYGYTF
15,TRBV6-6,CASSKTGTGAYEQYF
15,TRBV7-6,CASSLVAGVNTEAFF
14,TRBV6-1,CASSEYRGPTEAFF
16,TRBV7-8,CASSPGQGALRTEAFF
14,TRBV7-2,CASSSPDRIYGYTF
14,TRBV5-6,CASSRSGTDITQYF
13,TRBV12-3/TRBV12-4,CASRAGGPDTQYF
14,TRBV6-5,CASSYGLVEETQYF
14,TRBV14,CASSQVQITGELFF
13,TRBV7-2,CASSLGTEGTQYF
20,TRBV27,CASSYRLAGGPISSYNEQFF
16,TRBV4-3,CASSQDYTQRGTEAFF
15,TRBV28,CASSLSGGGNQPQHF
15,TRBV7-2,CASSSRRDRGPGYTF
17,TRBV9,CASSPQTGQGANTEAFF
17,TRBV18,CASSPPVGQLGVYEQYF
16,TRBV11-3,CASSPRIWQGPNEQFF